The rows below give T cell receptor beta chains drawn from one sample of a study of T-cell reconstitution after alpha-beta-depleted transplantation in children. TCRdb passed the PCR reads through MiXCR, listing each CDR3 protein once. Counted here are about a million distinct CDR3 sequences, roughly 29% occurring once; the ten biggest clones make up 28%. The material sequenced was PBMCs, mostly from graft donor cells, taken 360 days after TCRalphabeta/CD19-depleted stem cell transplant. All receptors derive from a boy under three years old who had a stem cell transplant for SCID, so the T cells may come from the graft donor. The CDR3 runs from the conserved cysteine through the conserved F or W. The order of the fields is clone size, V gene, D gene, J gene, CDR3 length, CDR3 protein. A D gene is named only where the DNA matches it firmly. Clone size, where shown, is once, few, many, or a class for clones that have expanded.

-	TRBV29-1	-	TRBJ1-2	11	CSVGGSGGYTF
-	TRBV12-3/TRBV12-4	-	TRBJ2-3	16	CASSLRQTQSTDTQYF
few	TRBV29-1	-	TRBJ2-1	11	CSVAGNNEQFF
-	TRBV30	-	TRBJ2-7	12	CAWTEGGYEQYF
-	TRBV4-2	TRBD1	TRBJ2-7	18	CASSQATGPGQVSYEQYF
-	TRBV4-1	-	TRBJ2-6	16	CASSPRRPPGANVLTF
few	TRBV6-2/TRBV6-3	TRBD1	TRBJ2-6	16	CASSFLQGAGANVLTF
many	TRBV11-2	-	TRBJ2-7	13	CASSFTGIHEQYF
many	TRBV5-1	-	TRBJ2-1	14	CASSANRGVNEQFF
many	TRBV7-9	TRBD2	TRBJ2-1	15	CASSLSSRGGNEQFF
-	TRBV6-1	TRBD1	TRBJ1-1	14	CASIDGQGPTEAFF
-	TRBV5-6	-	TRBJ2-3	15	CASSLPPEGTDTQYF
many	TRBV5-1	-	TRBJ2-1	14	CASSLDGPHNEQFF
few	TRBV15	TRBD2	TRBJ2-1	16	CATSRDLGGPYNEQFF
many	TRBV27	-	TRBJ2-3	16	CASRLSDGASTDTQYF
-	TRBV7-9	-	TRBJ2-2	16	CASSLVPGKATGELFF
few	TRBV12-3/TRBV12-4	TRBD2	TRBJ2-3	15	CASSTERGGTDTQYF
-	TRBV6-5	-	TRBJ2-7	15	CASSSVSPGSYEQYF
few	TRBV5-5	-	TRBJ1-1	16	CASSLWRVGENTEAFF
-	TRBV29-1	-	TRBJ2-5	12	CSVAGNQETQYF
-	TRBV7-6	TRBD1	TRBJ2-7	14	CASSSETGSYEQYF
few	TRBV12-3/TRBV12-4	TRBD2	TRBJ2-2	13	CASSQRGTGELFF
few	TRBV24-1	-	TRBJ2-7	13	CATSSRSVNEQYF
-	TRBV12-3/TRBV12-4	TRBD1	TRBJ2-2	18	CASSLDRGLEKNTGELFF
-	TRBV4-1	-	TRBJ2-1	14	CASSRGGSVDEQFF
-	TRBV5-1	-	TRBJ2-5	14	CASSLGTQGETQYF
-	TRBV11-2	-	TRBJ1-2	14	CASSPAAANYGYTF
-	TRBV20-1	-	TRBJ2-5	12	CSASWGKETQYF
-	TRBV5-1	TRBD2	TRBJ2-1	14	CASPRRGGGNEQFF
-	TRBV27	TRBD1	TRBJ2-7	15	CASSLTLGTGGEQYF
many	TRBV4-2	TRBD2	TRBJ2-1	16	CASSQDLASGYNEQFF
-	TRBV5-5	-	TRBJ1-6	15	CASSLRGAINSPLHF
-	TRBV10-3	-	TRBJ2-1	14	CAITFPGPYNEQFF
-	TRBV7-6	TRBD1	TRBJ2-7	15	CASSLELGQNYEQYF
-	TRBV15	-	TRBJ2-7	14	CATSEPGAPYEQYF
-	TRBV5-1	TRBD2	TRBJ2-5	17	CASSRNSGGAWNETQYF
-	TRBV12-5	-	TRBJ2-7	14	CASGLEAGPYEQYF
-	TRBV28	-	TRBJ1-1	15	CASSHTKVMNTEAFF
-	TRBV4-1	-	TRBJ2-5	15	CASSQGPGVGETQYF
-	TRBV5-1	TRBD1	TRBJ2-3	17	CASSLNRGGVGTDTQYF
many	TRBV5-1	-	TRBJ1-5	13	CASSPDSNQPQHF
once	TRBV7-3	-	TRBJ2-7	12	CASSLSGHEQYF
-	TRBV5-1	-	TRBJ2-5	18	CASSYANSPGSIGETQYF
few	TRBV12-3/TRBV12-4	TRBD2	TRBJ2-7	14	CASSPGLAFYEQYF
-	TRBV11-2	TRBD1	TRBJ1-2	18	CASSLSQGPMTPNYGYTF
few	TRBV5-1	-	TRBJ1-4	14	CASSSNSFNEKLFF
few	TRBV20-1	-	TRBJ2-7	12	CSGGRDSYEQYF
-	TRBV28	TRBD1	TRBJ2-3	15	CASTSPGGDWDTQYF
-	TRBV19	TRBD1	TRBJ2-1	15	CASSWDRDQRDEQFF
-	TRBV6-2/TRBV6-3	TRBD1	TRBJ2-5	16	CASSYMQGEPQETQYF
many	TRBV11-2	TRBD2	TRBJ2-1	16	CASSSPPGTSGDEQFF
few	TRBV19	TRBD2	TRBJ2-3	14	CASTSGPSTDTQYF
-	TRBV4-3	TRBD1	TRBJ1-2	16	CASSPYLGQGSYGYTF
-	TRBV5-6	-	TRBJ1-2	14	CASSWRQALGGYTF